This T cell receptor (beta chain) comes out of a study of T cells expressing NK-cell markers. Study-level information: The study sequenced eight donors, seven HCMV-seropositive and one seronegative. Study findings and constraints: In a handful of donors, dominant clonotypes made up roughly 28.3-65% of CD3+CD56-NKG2C+ cells. In five to seven donors, dominant CD3+CD56+NKG2C+ clonotypes ranked among the top 10 CD8+ clonotypes.

The CDR3 has 14 amino acids. Germline loops: CDR1 SGHAT, CDR2 FQNNGV. With regard to this clonotype: The antigen remains unidentified.

For TCR beta, cDNA was produced by 5'RACE template switching with UMIs. From the 5' RACE reads, TCRdb lists one entry per CDR3 protein and no DNA. This table lists 440,000 or so distinct CDR3 sequences. This receptor was obtained from a woman aged 18 to 69 in good health. Sequenced: blood T cells: a sorted CD56 or NKG2C T cell subset, CD4+ or CD8+ T cells, or bulk PBMC T cells (not recorded which). The rearrangement joins TRBV11-2 to TRBJ2-5; TCRdb calls TRBD1, which cannot be checked without DNA. This chain's CDR3 is CASSSDSRQETQYF.